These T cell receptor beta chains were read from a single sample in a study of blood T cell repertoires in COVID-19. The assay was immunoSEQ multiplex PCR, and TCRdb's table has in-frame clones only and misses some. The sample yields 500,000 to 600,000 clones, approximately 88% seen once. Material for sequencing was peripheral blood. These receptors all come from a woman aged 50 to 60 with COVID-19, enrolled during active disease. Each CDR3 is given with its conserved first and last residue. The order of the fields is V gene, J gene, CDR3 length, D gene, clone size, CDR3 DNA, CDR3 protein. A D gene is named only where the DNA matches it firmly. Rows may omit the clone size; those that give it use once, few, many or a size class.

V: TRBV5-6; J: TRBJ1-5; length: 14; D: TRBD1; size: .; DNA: TGTGCCAGCACTCGGACAGGGCACAATCAGCCCCAGCATTTT; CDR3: CASTRTGHNQPQHF
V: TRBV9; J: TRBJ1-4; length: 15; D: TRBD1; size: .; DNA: TGTGCCAGCAGCTCAGGGACAGGGGGACAGGAAAAACTGTTTTTT; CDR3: CASSSGTGGQEKLFF
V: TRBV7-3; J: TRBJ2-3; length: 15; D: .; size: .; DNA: TGTGCCAGCAGCCTTAATAGCGGAATCACAGATACGCAGTATTTT; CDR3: CASSLNSGITDTQYF
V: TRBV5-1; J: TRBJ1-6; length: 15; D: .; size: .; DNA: TGCGCCAGCAGCCCTGGTGGGGGCGAGGATTCACCCCTCCACTTT; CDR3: CASSPGGGEDSPLHF
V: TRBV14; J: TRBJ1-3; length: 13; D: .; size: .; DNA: TGTGCCAGCAGCCAAGACTTGCGAGGCTCGGAGTATTTT; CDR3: CASSQDLRGSEYF
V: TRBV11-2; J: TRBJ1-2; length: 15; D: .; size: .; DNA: TGTGCCAGCAATCCGGCAGGGGCGCGTGGCTATGGCTACACCTTC; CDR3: CASNPAGARGYGYTF
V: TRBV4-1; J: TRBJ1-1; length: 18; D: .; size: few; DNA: TGCGCCAGCAGCCAAGTGGCCCCACGTGGGGGAGGGGCGACTGAAGCTTTCTTT; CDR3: CASSQVAPRGGGATEAFF
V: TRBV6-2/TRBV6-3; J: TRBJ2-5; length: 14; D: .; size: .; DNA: TGTGCCAGCAGCCTGTTACAGGTCCAAGAGACCCAGTACTTC; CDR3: CASSLLQVQETQYF
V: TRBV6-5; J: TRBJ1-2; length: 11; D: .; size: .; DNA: TGTGCCAGCAGTACCCGAGATGGCTACACCTTC; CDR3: CASSTRDGYTF
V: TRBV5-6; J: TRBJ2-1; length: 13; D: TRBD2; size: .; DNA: TGTGCCAGCAGCAGCCCTAGCGGGGGGCACGGGCTCTTC; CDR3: CASSSPSGGHGLF
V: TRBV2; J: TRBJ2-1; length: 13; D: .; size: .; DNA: TGTGCCAGCAGTGAGCCTAACTACAATGAGCAGTTCTTC; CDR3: CASSEPNYNEQFF
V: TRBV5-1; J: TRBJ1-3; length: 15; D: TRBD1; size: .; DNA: TGCGCCAGCAGCCCGACAGGGTTGGCAGGAAACACCATATATTTT; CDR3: CASSPTGLAGNTIYF
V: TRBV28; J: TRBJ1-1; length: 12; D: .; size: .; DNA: TGTGCCATTACTTTGCAGGGGACTGAAGCTTTCTTT; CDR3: CAITLQGTEAFF
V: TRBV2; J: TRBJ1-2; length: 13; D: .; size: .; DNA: TGTGCCAGCGCTCGCGGAACTAACTATGGCTACACCTTC; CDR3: CASARGTNYGYTF
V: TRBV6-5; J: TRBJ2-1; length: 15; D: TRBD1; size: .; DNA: TGTGCCAGCAGTTCACAGGGGGCTCGGTACAATGAGCAGTTCTTC; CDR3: CASSSQGARYNEQFF
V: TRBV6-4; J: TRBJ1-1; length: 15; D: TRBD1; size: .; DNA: TGTGCCAGCAGCCGGGACAGGGTTTCGAACACTGAAGCTTTCTTT; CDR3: CASSRDRVSNTEAFF
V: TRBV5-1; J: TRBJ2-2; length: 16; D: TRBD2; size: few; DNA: TGCGCCAGCAGCCCTTCTCTCCCGGGGGGCACCGGGGAGCTGTTTTTT; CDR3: CASSPSLPGGTGELFF
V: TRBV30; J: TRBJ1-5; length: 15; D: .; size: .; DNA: TGTGCCTGGAGTCCCGGGGGGCAGGGAAATCAGCCCCAGCATTTT; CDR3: CAWSPGGQGNQPQHF
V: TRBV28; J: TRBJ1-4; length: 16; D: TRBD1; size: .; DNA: TGTGCCAGCAGTTTGACAGGGGCGGTAACTAATGAAAAACTGTTTTTT; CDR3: CASSLTGAVTNEKLFF
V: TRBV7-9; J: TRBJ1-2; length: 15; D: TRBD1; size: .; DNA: TGTGCCAGCAGCTTGGGGACAGGCCCTAACTATGGCTACACCTTC; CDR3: CASSLGTGPNYGYTF
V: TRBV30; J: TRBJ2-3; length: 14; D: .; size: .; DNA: TGTGCCTCTTCAGGGGTCCGAGGAACAGATACGCAGTATTTT; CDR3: CASSGVRGTDTQYF
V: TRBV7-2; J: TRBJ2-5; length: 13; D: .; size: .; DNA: TGTGCCAGCAGCTTTACAGGGTTGGAGACCCAGTACTTC; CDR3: CASSFTGLETQYF
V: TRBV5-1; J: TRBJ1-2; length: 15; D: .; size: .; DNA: TGCGCCAGCAGCTTGGGTGAGGGGGTCCAGACTGGCTACACCTTC; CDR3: CASSLGEGVQTGYTF
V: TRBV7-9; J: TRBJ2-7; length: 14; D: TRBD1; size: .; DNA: TGTGCCAGCAGCTTGGGGGACAGGGGTTACGAGCAGTACTTC; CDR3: CASSLGDRGYEQYF
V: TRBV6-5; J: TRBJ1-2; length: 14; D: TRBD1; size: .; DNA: TGTGCCAGCACGGACAGGGTTCATGACTATGGCTACACCTTC; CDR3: CASTDRVHDYGYTF
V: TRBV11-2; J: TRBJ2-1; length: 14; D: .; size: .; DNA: TGTGCCAGCAGCTTAGGGACTATCTACAATGAGCAGTTCTTC; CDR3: CASSLGTIYNEQFF
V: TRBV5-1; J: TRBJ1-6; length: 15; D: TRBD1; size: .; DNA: TGCGCCAGCAGCCTGGAACAGGGGGCCCATTCACCCCTCCACTTT; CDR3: CASSLEQGAHSPLHF
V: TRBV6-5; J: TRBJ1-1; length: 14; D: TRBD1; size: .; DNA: TGTGCCAGCACTACAGGGGCCACCGTCGGGCAAGCTTTCTTT; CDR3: CASTTGATVGQAFF
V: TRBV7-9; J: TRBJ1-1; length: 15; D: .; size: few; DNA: TGTGCCAGCAGCTTTTCCAGGGATACGGGCACTGAAGCTTTCTTT; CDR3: CASSFSRDTGTEAFF
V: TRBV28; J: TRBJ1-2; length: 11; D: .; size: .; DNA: TGTGCCAGCAGTTTCTCCAGATTCTACACCTTC; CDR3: CASSFSRFYTF
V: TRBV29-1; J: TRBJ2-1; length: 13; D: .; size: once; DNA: TGCAGCGCTGACAGTTACTCCTACAATGAGCAGTTCTTC; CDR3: CSADSYSYNEQFF
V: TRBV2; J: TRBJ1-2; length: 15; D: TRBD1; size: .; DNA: TGTGCCAGCAGCATTGGACAGGCGGGGTCCTATGGCTACACCTTC; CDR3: CASSIGQAGSYGYTF
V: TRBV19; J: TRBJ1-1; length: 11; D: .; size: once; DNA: TGTGCCAGTAGTATGCGCCCTGAAGCTTTCTTT; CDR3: CASSMRPEAFF
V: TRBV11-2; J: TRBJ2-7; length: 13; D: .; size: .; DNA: TGTGCCAGCAGCTTACAGACAGCCTACGAGCAGTACTTC; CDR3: CASSLQTAYEQYF
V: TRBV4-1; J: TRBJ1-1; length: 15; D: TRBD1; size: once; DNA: TGCGCCAGCAGCCGAGGGACAGATTTTAACACTGAAGCTTTCTTT; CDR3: CASSRGTDFNTEAFF
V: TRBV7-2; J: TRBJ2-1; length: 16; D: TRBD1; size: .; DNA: TGTGCCAGCAGCCTCGAAGCGACAGGGGCCTACAATGAGCAGTTCTTC; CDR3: CASSLEATGAYNEQFF
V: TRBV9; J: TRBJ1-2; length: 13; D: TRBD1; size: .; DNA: TGTGCCAGCAGCGGGGGACAGTACTATGGCTACACCTTC; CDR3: CASSGGQYYGYTF
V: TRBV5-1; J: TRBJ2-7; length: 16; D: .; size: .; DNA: TGCGCCAGCAGCTTGACCGGGGATGGTTGGCCCTACGAGCAGTACTTC; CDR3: CASSLTGDGWPYEQYF
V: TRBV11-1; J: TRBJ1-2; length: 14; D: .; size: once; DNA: TGTGCCAGCAGGGGTGATTCCGGGTACTATGGCTACACCTTC; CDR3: CASRGDSGYYGYTF
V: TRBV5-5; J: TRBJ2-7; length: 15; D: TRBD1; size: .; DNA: TGTGCCAGCAGCTTCGCGGACAGGGGGCCCTACGAGCAGTACTTC; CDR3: CASSFADRGPYEQYF
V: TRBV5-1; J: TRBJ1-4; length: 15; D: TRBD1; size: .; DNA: TGCGCCAGCAGCTTGGCCGGACAGGCACGAGAAAAACTGTTTTTT; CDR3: CASSLAGQAREKLFF
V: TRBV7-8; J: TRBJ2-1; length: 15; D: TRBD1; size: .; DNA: TGTGCCAGCAGCTCAGGACAGGGGCGTTACAATGAGCAGTTCTTC; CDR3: CASSSGQGRYNEQFF
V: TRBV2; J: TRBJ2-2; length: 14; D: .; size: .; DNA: TGTGCCAGCTCTTCCAGGGCGAACACCGGGGAGCTGTTTTTT; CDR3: CASSSRANTGELFF
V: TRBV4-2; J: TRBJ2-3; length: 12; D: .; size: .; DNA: TGTGCCAGCAGCCTGGCCGTAGATACGCAGTATTTT; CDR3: CASSLAVDTQYF
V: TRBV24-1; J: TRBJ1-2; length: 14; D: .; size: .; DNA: TGTGCCACCAGTGAAGCAGGGTTAGCCTATGGCTACACCTTC; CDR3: CATSEAGLAYGYTF
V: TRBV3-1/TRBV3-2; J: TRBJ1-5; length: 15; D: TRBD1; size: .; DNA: TGTGCCAGCAGCCAGGCCCCCGGGACAGGTCAGCCCCAGCATTTT; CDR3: CASSQAPGTGQPQHF
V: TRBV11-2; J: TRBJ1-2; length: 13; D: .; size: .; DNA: TGTGCCAGCAGCTTTAACGGGGGCTATGGCTACACCTTC; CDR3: CASSFNGGYGYTF
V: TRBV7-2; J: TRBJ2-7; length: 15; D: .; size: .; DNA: TGTGCCAGCAGCTTAGGGTCAGGGGCCTCCTACGAGCAGTACTTC; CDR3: CASSLGSGASYEQYF